This T cell receptor beta chain is drawn from a study of blood T cells in healthy people across ages. This clonotype was counted between two and nine times. Then a second PCR, running roughly 7 to 11 cycles, was carried out with a sample-barcoded 5' primer and a J-beta primer mix. All samples yielded 3 million or more CDR3-containing paired-end reads. TCRdb re-derived calls from the 5' RACE reads in MiXCR, one entry per CDR3 protein. The sample lists 850,000 to 1,300,000 distinct CDR3 sequences; 40% to 45% were seen once. The V gene lost 1 base and the J gene lost 4 bases, with 11 bases spanning the gap. This CDR3 contains 14 residues. Germline-derived CDR1 and CDR2 are SGHVS and FQNEAQ.

The sequence derives from an older woman in good health. Material for sequencing was blood. The V gene is TRBV7-8, the J gene TRBJ2-7; no definite D call. The CDR3 DNA sequence: TGTGCCAGCAGCTTAGTACAGAGAGGATACGAGCAGTACTTC. Translation: CASSLVQRGYEQYF.